The clone carrying this TCR beta chain has a count of ten or more. Time point noted: pre-sensitization, week 0. Treatment reported: therapeutic diphenylcyclopropenone sensitization with weekly scalp DPC. In the original workflow: Sample TCR totals centred on a median of around 93,000, ranging roughly 23,224 to 700,000. In TCRdb, the RACE reads were re-called with MiXCR into one record per CDR3 protein. The V and J calls were determined by TCRdb, not by the authors. The sample comprises more than 250,000 distinct CDR3 sequences, 7.5% to 9% of which are singletons, and over 2% rests with the top ten. These data are taken from a study of human T cells and chemical hapten exposure. Study summary: The patch tests put 0.01% DPC on the skin of the upper back and were read 6 days later.

The germline V gene encodes CDR1 LGHDT and CDR2 YNNKEL (reference sequence). The CDR3 is made up of 13 amino acids. Trimming shortened V by 1 base and J by 5 bases, and 8 bases separated the two germline ends. The TCR sequence derives from a woman in her thirties or forties with alopecia areata. Some clones in this sample may be carry-over from other donors' samples. The rearrangement uses TRBV3-1 and TRBJ2-5, with D possibly being TRBD2 (5 bases). The input for sequencing was whole blood, taken in connection with sensitization to the hapten diphenylcyclopropenone (DPC). The CDR3 region is CASSQGLPETQYF. CDR3 nucleotides: TGTGCCAGCAGCCAAGGACTACCTGAGACCCAGTACTTC.